These T cell receptor beta chains were read from a single sample in a study of human T cells and chemical hapten exposure. From the RACE reads, TCRdb called clonotypes with MiXCR, one entry per CDR3 protein. This sample carries 380,000 or so distinct CDR3 sequences, around 5% of them seen once, and the ten largest clones take roughly 8.2%. The source material was whole blood, sampled in connection with sensitization to the hapten diphenylcyclopropenone (DPC). Receptors were obtained from a young woman with alopecia areata. Some clones in this sample may be carry-over from other donors' samples. Each CDR3 is given with its conserved first and last residue. The order of the fields is clone size, J gene, D gene, V gene, CDR3 protein, CDR3 DNA. The D gene is left open where the match is weak. Only part of the rows carry a size: once, few, many, or a class if the clone is expanded.

>many|TRBJ2-3|TRBD2|TRBV3-1
CASSQNLLAGGTDTQYF
TGTGCCAGCAGCCAAAACCTACTAGCGGGGGGCACAGATACGCAGTATTTT
>few|TRBJ1-6|TRBD1|TRBV28
CASSLLGGGSPLHF
TGTGCCAGCAGTTTGCTAGGGGGCGGTTCACCCCTCCACTTT
>few|TRBJ2-3|.|TRBV3-1
CASSRAASSTDTQYF
TGTGCCAGCAGCCGAGCGGCCTCTAGCACAGATACGCAGTATTTT
>.|TRBJ2-5|.|TRBV5-1
CASSFGTVYTETQYF
TGCGCCAGCAGCTTCGGGACGGTCTATACGGAGACCCAGTACTTC
>few|TRBJ1-2|.|TRBV4-3
CASSQVQDRTTPNYGYTF
TGCGCCAGCAGCCAAGTGCAAGACAGGACTACCCCTAACTATGGCTACACCTTC
>few|TRBJ2-3|.|TRBV7-2
CASSLTLRDTQYF
TGTGCCAGCAGCTTAACGCTCCGGGATACGCAGTATTTT
>.|TRBJ1-6|TRBD1|TRBV7-2
CASSGQGPGNSPLHF
TGTGCCAGCAGCGGACAGGGTCCGGGGAATTCACCCCTCCACTTT
>many|TRBJ1-1|.|TRBV7-4
CANHRVRAFF
TGTGCCAACCACAGGGTTAGAGCTTTCTTT
>many|TRBJ1-1|.|TRBV4-3
CASSQEWGTEAFF
TGCGCCAGCAGCCAGGAATGGGGAACTGAAGCTTTCTTT
>few|TRBJ1-3|.|TRBV6-6
CASSNLGGLSGNTIYF
TGTGCCAGCAGTAACCTCGGTGGCCTCTCTGGAAACACCATATATTTT
>many|TRBJ1-2|.|TRBV12-3/TRBV12-4
CASSLRSYGYTF
TGTGCCAGCAGTTTACGGTCTTATGGCTACACCTTC
>.|TRBJ1-4|.|TRBV2
CASSEQGPTNEKLFF
TGTGCCAGCAGTGAACAGGGCCCAACTAATGAAAAACTGTTTTTT
>.|TRBJ2-3|.|TRBV7-8
CASTVRVEATDTQYF
TGTGCCAGCACCGTGAGGGTAGAGGCCACAGATACGCAGTATTTT
>.|TRBJ2-1|.|TRBV6-2/TRBV6-3
CASSYPLQREVLEQFF
TGTGCCAGCAGTTACCCTCTTCAAAGGGAAGTCTTAGAGCAGTTCTTC
>many|TRBJ1-2|.|TRBV7-2
CASREEQGLYGYTF
TGTGCCAGCAGAGAGGAACAGGGTCTCTATGGCTACACCTTC
>many|TRBJ2-3|TRBD2|TRBV4-3
CASSQTIGGAESADTQYF
TGCGCCAGCAGCCAAACGATCGGGGGGGCCGAATCGGCAGATACGCAGTATTTT
>many|TRBJ1-4|.|TRBV12-3/TRBV12-4
CASTRGFYEKLFF
TGTGCCAGCACAAGGGGCTTCTATGAAAAACTGTTTTTT
>many|TRBJ1-6|.|TRBV6-5
CASSYSAAHNSPLHF
TGTGCCAGCAGTTATTCGGCAGCTCATAATTCACCCCTCCACTTT
>many|TRBJ2-1|.|TRBV5-5
CASSLTGSSYNEQFF
TGTGCCAGCAGTTTAACAGGGAGCTCCTACAATGAGCAGTTCTTC
>many|TRBJ2-7|.|TRBV29-1
CSVGGRHEPYEQYF
TGCAGCGTTGGGGGGCGGCACGAGCCCTACGAGCAGTACTTC
>many|TRBJ1-2|.|TRBV5-1
CASSLEGLAGRGYTF
TGCGCCAGCAGCTTGGAGGGGCTTGCGGGAAGAGGCTACACCTTC
>few|TRBJ1-6|.|TRBV10-3
CAISESPPYNSPLHF
TGTGCCATCAGTGAGTCTCCGCCTTATAATTCACCCCTCCACTTT
>many|TRBJ1-2|TRBD1|TRBV7-9
CASSPPRGPWVDYTF
TGTGCCAGCAGCCCCCCCAGGGGGCCATGGGTCGACTACACCTTC
>many|TRBJ1-4|.|TRBV7-9
CASSSGVIREKLFF
TGTGCCAGCAGTTCGGGAGTTATCAGGGAAAAACTGTTTTTT
>few|TRBJ1-6|.|TRBV7-2
CASRRQDYNSPLHF
TGTGCCAGCAGACGACAGGATTATAATTCACCCCTCCACTTT
>many|TRBJ1-2|.|TRBV6-1
CASSSPGQPYGYTF
TGTGCCAGCAGTAGCCCGGGACAACCCTATGGCTACACCTTC
>.|TRBJ1-6|.|TRBV4-3
CASSQNPSPRLSPLHF
TGCGCCAGCAGTCAAAATCCGTCCCCCAGATTATCACCCCTCCACTTT
>.|TRBJ2-7|TRBD1|TRBV5-4
CASSTRQGNDEQYF
TGTGCCAGCAGCACCCGACAGGGGAACGACGAGCAGTACTTC
>many|TRBJ1-2|.|TRBV20-1
CSADQVTDSNYGYTF
TGCAGTGCTGACCAAGTGACAGATTCTAACTATGGCTACACCTTC
>.|TRBJ2-5|.|TRBV5-1
CASSLKQVQETQYF
TGCGCCAGCAGCTTGAAACAGGTCCAAGAGACCCAGTACTTC
>.|TRBJ2-1|TRBD2|TRBV3-1
CASSPRGAGVRNEQFF
TGTGCCAGCAGCCCCCGTGGCGCGGGGGTAAGAAATGAGCAGTTCTTC
>.|TRBJ1-1|TRBD1|TRBV12-3/TRBV12-4
CASSLMGTANTEAFF
TGTGCCAGCAGTCTCATGGGGACAGCGAACACTGAAGCTTTCTTT
>.|TRBJ2-5|.|TRBV28
CASSSQVLQETQYF
TGTGCCAGCAGTTCCCAGGTCCTGCAAGAGACCCAGTACTTC
>few|TRBJ2-7|TRBD1|TRBV6-2/TRBV6-3
CASRSPGQSYEQYF
TGTGCCAGCAGATCCCCGGGACAGAGCTACGAGCAGTACTTC
>few|TRBJ1-2|.|TRBV20-1
CSARDPAAGNYGYTF
TGCAGTGCTAGAGATCCGGCAGCCGGTAACTATGGCTACACCTTC